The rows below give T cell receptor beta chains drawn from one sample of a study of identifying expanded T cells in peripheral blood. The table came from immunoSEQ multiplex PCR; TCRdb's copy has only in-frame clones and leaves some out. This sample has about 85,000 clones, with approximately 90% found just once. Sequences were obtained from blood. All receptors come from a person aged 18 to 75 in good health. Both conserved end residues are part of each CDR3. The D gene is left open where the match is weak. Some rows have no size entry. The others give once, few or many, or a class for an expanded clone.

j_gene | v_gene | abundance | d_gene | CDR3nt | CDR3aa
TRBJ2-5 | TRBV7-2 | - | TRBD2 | TGTGCCAGCAGCCCGCGGGGGGGCCAAAAGACCCAGTACTTC | CASSPRGGQKTQYF
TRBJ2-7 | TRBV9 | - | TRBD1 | TGTGCCAGCAGCGTAGGGGACAGGAACTACGAGCAGTACTTC | CASSVGDRNYEQYF
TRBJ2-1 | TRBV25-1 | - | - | TGTGCCAGCAGTGGAGGAGGGTGGAATGAGCAGTTCTTC | CASSGGGWNEQFF
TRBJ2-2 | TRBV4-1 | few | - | TGCGCCAGCAGCCAAGAACGGCTAGCGAGCTTCGCCGGGGAGCTGTTTTTT | CASSQERLASFAGELFF
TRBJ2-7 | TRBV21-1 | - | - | TGTGCCAGCAGCCCGGGACAGGGCCGGATATACTCCTACGAGCAGTACTTC | CASSPGQGRIYSYEQYF
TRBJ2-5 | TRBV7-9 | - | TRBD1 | TGTGCCAGCAGCCTCGGGACAGGGGGCTTCCAAGAGACCCAGTACTTC | CASSLGTGGFQETQYF
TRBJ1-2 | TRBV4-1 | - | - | TGCGCCAGCAGCCAAGATGAGGGGTGGCTCTATGGCTACACCTTC | CASSQDEGWLYGYTF
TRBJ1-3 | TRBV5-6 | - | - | TGTGCCAGCAGCGTCGGGACAACTGGAAACACCATATATTTT | CASSVGTTGNTIYF
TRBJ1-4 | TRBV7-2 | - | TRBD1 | TGTGCCAGCAGCCTACCAGGGGGAAAACTGTTTTTT | CASSLPGGKLFF
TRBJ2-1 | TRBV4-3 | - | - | TGCGCCAGCAGCCAAGGCTGGCGGGGTCGTTACAATGAGCAGTTCTTC | CASSQGWRGRYNEQFF
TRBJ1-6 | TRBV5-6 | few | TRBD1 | TGTGCCAGCAGCTACGGACAGGGTGGGTCACCCCTCCACTTT | CASSYGQGGSPLHF
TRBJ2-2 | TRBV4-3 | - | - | TGCGCCAGCAGCCAAGACCACCTTAACACCGGGGAGCTGTTTTTT | CASSQDHLNTGELFF
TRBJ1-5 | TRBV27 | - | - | TGTGCCAGCAGTTTATGGCAGGGCGGCGGGCCCCAGCATTTT | CASSLWQGGGPQHF
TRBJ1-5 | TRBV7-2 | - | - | TGTGCCACCACCACCCCAGTTAATCAGCCCCAGCATTTT | CATTTPVNQPQHF
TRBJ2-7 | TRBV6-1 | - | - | TGTGCCAGCAGTCTCGGGACATCCACCTCCGAGCAGTACTTC | CASSLGTSTSEQYF
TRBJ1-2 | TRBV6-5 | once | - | TGTGCCAGCAGTTCTTCTAACTATGGCTACACCTTC | CASSSSNYGYTF
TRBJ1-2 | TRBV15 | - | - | TGTGCCACCAGCAGGGTCCGGGACTTGAACCCTTACACCTTC | CATSRVRDLNPYTF
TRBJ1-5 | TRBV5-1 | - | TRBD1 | TGCGCCAGCAGCCTAGGACAGGCGGGTCAGCCCCAGCATTTT | CASSLGQAGQPQHF
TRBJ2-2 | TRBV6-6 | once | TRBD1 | TGTGCCAGCAAAGGACAGGGGGCGACCGGGGAGCTGTTTTTT | CASKGQGATGELFF
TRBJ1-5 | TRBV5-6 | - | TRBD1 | TGTGCCAGCAGCTTGGGAACAGGGGGCGGACAGCCCCAGCATTTT | CASSLGTGGGQPQHF
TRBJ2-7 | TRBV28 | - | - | TGTGCCAGCAGTTTATTCAACACCCCCTACGAGCAGTACTTC | CASSLFNTPYEQYF
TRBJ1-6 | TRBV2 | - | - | TGTGCCAGCACCGATTTCTCGGGAAGGGGTTTGGATTCACCCCTCCACTTT | CASTDFSGRGLDSPLHF
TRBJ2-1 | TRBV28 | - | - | TGTGCCAGCAGTTTCCCAGGGTCCAATGAGCAGTTCTTC | CASSFPGSNEQFF
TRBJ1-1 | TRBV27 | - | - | TGTGCCAGCAGTTTATGGGGTATCGCCTCACCGAACACTGAAGCTTTCTTT | CASSLWGIASPNTEAFF
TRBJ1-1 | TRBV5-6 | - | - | TGTGCCAGCAGCTTACAAGGGAAGGGAGCTTTCTTT | CASSLQGKGAFF
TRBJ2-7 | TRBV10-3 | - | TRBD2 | TGTGCCATCAGTGAAGCGGGGTTCTCCTACGAGCAGTACTTC | CAISEAGFSYEQYF
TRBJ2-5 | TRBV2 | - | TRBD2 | TGTGCCAGCAGAATCTCCGGGACTAGCCGTGCCCAGTACTTC | CASRISGTSRAQYF
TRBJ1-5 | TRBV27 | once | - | TGTGCCAGCAGTTTAGCAGGCAATCAGCCCCAGCATTTT | CASSLAGNQPQHF
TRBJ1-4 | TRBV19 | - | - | TGTGCCAGTAGACCGCAGCGAACTAATGAAAAACTGTTTTTT | CASRPQRTNEKLFF
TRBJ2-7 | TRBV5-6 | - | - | TGTGCCAGCAGCTTGGGCGCGGGCTACGAGCAGTACTTC | CASSLGAGYEQYF
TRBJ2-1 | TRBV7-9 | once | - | TGTGCCAGCAGCCCCTGGCCCCAGGTGCAGTTCTTC | CASSPWPQVQFF
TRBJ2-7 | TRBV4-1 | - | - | TGCGCCAGCAGCCAGACCCGGGACCCCGGCTCCTACGAGCAGTACTTC | CASSQTRDPGSYEQYF
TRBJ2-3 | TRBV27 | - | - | TGTGCCAGCAGTTTATATACAGGGCACACAGATACGCAGTATTTT | CASSLYTGHTDTQYF
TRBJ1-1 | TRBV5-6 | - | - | TGTGCCAGCAGCTTGGGAACTGAAGCTTTCTTT | CASSLGTEAFF
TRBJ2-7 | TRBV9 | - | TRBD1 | TGTGCCAGCAGCGCCCGACAGGGAAGCTACGAGCAGTACTTC | CASSARQGSYEQYF
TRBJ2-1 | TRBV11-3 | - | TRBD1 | TGTGCCAGCAGCTTAAGGGACAGGGGACGAGATGAGCAGTTCTTC | CASSLRDRGRDEQFF
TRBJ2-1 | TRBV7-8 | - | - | TGTGCCAGCGGCTCCAGGGGTAGAGGTGAGCAGTTCTTC | CASGSRGRGEQFF
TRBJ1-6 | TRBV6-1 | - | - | TGTGCCAGCAGTGAAGCCGTGTGGCAGGGAGGATGGGAGAATTCACCCCTCCACTTT | CASSEAVWQGGWENSPLHF
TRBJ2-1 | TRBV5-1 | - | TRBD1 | TGCGCCAGCAGCGCCACAGGGGGAGGGCAGTTCTTC | CASSATGGGQFF
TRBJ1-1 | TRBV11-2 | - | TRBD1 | TGTGCCAGCAGCTTCAGGGGGCGTGAAGCTTTCTTT | CASSFRGREAFF
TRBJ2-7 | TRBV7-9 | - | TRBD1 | TGTGCCAGCAGCTCACAGGGGGCTCCCTACGAGCAGTACTTC | CASSSQGAPYEQYF